The 12 T cell receptor beta chains reported below all come from one sample, sequenced in a study of tissue T cells after allogeneic stem cell transplantation. Time point meaning: mouse harvest day 14 after allogeneic transplant. Tail vein injection delivered 10^7 T-cell-depleted bone marrow cells and 10^6 splenic CD5+ T cells. Clones were sequenced by immunoSEQ multiplex PCR, and TCRdb holds only the in-frame ones, with some missing. The sample has roughly 8,600 clones; roughly 38% are singletons. Source material: skin. These TCRs come from a female BALB/c mouse given C57BL/6 T cells with graft-versus-host disease after an allogeneic hematopoietic cell transplant.

Concerning this clone: The listed genes are named as in mouse. Read coverage stops 1 residue before the CDR3 terminus; the germline J gene supplies the remainder. The chain uses TRBV20 and TRBJ2-7, with a weak D call TRBD1 (6 bases). Germline-derived CDR1 and CDR2 are GFQATS and STVNSAI. Between the trimmed V and J ends, which lost 0 bases and 7 bases, there was a span of 10 bases. The CDR3 contains 12 residues. CDR3 residues: CGAREQGDEQYF. CDR3 DNA (partial): TGTGGTGCTAGGGAACAGGGTGACGAACAGTAC.

To note about this clone: Mouse names are used for the genes. The CDR3 end lies 1 residue beyond the end of the read and is filled in from the germline J gene. This chain joins TRBV26 and TRBJ1-3; D unresolved. V lost 3 bases and J lost 0, with 9 bases in between. The CDR3 runs to 15 residues. Germline assignment: CDR1 KGHPV and CDR2 FQNQEV (reference sequence). The chain's CDR3 is CASSLQSSSGNTLYF. The sequenced part of the CDR3 DNA is TGTGCCAGCAGTCTTCAGTCATCTTCTGGAAATACGCTCTAT.

As for this clone: The germline and genes are mouse ones. From the germline J gene comes the end of the CDR3, since the read stops 1 residue before it. This rearrangement joins TRBV26 to TRBJ1-4, with D perhaps matching TRBD1 (6 bases). The CDR3 sequence is 14 residues long. V lost 4 bases and J lost 4, with 10 bases in between. Germline V CDR1 and CDR2: KGHPV, FQNQEV (reference sequence). CDR3 residues: CASSPWTDNERLFF. CDR3 DNA (partial): TGTGCCAGCAGTCCCTGGACAGACAACGAAAGATTATTT.

Comment on this clone: Mouse gene names and germline throughout. The CDR3 is cut off 1 residue early in the read; its end comes from the germline J gene. The gene calls are TRBV23 and TRBJ1-4; whether TRBD1, the table's D call, matches the DNA was not checked. This CDR3 contains 15 residues. Germline V gene lookup returns CDR1 KGHTA and CDR2 FQNQQP. The CDR3 DNA, read in part, is TGCTCCAGCAGTCAATCGAACAGGGAGAACGAAAGATTATTT. This encodes CSSSQSNRENERLF. The entire CDR3 reads CSSSQSNRENERLFF.

This clone was counted once. Here the gene names and germline are mouse. The read falls 1 residue short of the CDR3 end, and the missing part is taken from the germline J gene. The V call is TRBV26, the J call TRBJ2-2, with D unresolved. Germline V gene data show CDR1 as KGHPV and CDR2 as FQNQEV (reference sequence). This CDR3 is 13 amino acids long. The ends were cut back, 4 bases at V and 4 bases at J, with 7 bases in the middle. CDR3 in amino acids: CASSPGGTGQLYF. Partial CDR3 DNA: TGTGCCAGCAGTCCCGGTGGCACCGGGCAGCTCTAC.

To note about this clone: The genes and germline here are from mouse. The missing CDR3 end, 1 residue past where the read stops, is filled in from the germline J gene. This rearrangement joins TRBV3 to TRBJ2-7, with 10 nucleotides matching TRBD2. V gave up 3 bases and J gave up 4 bases; unmatched junction bases: 3. The CDR3 runs 14 residues. From germline, CDR1 is SNHLY and CDR2 FYNGKV (reference sequence). CDR3 protein: CASSFGLGAYEQYF. Incomplete CDR3 DNA: TGTGCCAGCAGCTTCGGACTGGGGGCTTATGAACAGTAC. Based on the CDR3 plus reference TRBV3 and TRBJ2-7, the full variable domain is GPKVLQIPSHQIIDMGQMVTLNCDPVSNHLYFYWYKQILGQQMEFLVNFYNGKVMEKSKLFKDQFSVERPDGSYFTLKIQPTALEDSAVYFCASSFGLGAYEQYFGPGTRLTVL.

This clone was found a few times. Genes and germline come from the mouse. The read terminates 1 residue ahead of where the CDR3 ends, so the germline J gene completes it. The chain is built from TRBV26 and TRBJ2-4; 9 bases fit TRBD2. The germline CDR1 and CDR2 sequences are KGHPV and FQNQEV (reference sequence). The length of the CDR3 is 16 residues. V was clipped by 0 bases and J by 3 bases; unmatched bases: 4. The CDR3 bases that were read are TGTGCCAGCAGTCTGTCTGGGGGGGCGCGACAAAACACCTTGTAC. Translated, it gives CASSLSGGARQNTLY. The whole CDR3 protein reads CASSLSGGARQNTLYF.

Concerning this clone itself: Each gene name is a mouse one. The CDR3 end lies 1 residue beyond the end of the read and is filled in from the germline J gene. The chain combines TRBV26 with TRBJ1-2; no reliable D call. Germline V gene data show CDR1 as KGHPV and CDR2 as FQNQEV (reference sequence). The CDR3 runs to 15 residues. V lost 0 bases and J 5 bases, leaving 13 bases between the germline ends. The CDR3 sequence is CASSLSWGEGSDYTF. The covered CDR3 bases are TGTGCCAGCAGTCTGTCATGGGGAGAAGGGTCCGACTACACC.

On this clone itself: Gene names are mouse gene names. From the germline J gene comes the end of the CDR3, since the read stops 1 residue before it. This chain uses TRBV26 with TRBJ1-6, with 8 bases aligning to TRBD1. TRBJ1-6 is identified as an open reading frame with a role that is uncertain. The CDR3 runs 13 residues. Trimming at V came to 6 bases and at J to 6 bases, leaving 1 base not matched to a gene. The germline V gene has CDR1 KGHPV and CDR2 FQNQEV (reference sequence). The CDR3 is CASSGQGNSPLYF. CDR3 bases read: TGTGCCAGCAGCGGACAGGGTAATTCGCCCCTCTAC.

Of note for this clone: Gene labels here are mouse ones. The DNA read from the CDR3 is TGTGCCAGCTCTCTCGAGTGGGACACCCAGTAC. It codes for CASSLEWDTQY. The CDR3 in full is CASSLEWDTQYF. The rearrangement links TRBV12-1 to TRBJ2-5; D is unresolved. The read ends 1 residue early relative to the CDR3; the germline J gene fills the gap. The germline gives CDR1 SGHSN, CDR2 HYEKVE. Trimming took off 0 bases at V and 6 bases at J, with 6 bases between the two ends. The length of the CDR3 is 12 residues.

The table lists this clone with a few counts. Genes and germline are mouse. The CDR3 end lies 1 residue beyond the end of the read and is filled in from the germline J gene. The chain joins TRBV26 to TRBJ2-2; the D is unclear. This CDR3 spans 14 amino acids. Trimming removed 1 base at V and 4 bases at J, with 7 bases between. The germline gives CDR1 KGHPV, CDR2 FQNQEV (reference sequence). The sequenced part of the CDR3 DNA is TGTGCCAGCAGTCTGTGGGTGGGCACCGGGCAGCTCTAC. It encodes CASSLWVGTGQLY. The full-length CDR3 reads as CASSLWVGTGQLYF.

As concerns this clone: Mouse germline and gene names are used. The read falls 1 residue short of the CDR3 end, and the missing part is taken from the germline J gene. This chain uses TRBV5 with TRBJ1-5, with D uncertain. CDR1 is LGHNA, CDR2 YNLKQL, per germline (reference sequence). Trimming stripped 0 bases from V and 4 bases from J, with 10 bases between. The CDR3 runs 15 residues. The CDR3 bases that were read are TGTGCCAGCAGCCAAGATAGGGCAGAAAACCAGGCTCCGCTT. This translates into CASSQDRAENQAPL. The whole CDR3 sequence reads CASSQDRAENQAPLF.